This entry lists 18 T cell receptor beta chains sequenced from one sample in a study of blood T cell repertoires in COVID-19. Using immunoSEQ multiplex PCR, the repertoire was profiled, and TCRdb retains in-frame clones only, with some absent. Of tens of thousands of clones in the sample, 75% to 85% were seen once. Sequencing input: peripheral blood. These receptors were taken from a woman aged 70-85 years with acute or convalescent COVID-19.

This rearrangement joins TRBV7-8 to TRBJ1-2; tentative D call: TRBD1 (5 bases). Between the trimmed V and J ends, which lost 1 base and 6 bases, there was a span of 12 bases. There are 14 residues in the CDR3. CDR1 and CDR2 (germline): SGHVS, FQNEAQ. For the CDR3, the DNA is TGTGCCAGCAGCTTAGGGGCAGGGTTGGATGGCTACACCTTC. Its translation: CASSLGAGLDGYTF.

The chain recombines TRBV4-3 with TRBJ1-6; the match to TRBD1 covers 7 bases. The CDR3 consists of 14 residues. The V segment lost 4 bases and the J segment 10 bases; nucleotides outside the gene matches: 7. Germline V gives CDR1 LGHNA, CDR2 YSLEER. The CDR3 here is CASSPRQGRSPLHF. The CDR3 region has the DNA TGCGCCAGCAGCCCCCGACAGGGACGATCACCCCTCCACTTT.

This chain links TRBV10-2 with TRBJ1-3; 9 nucleotides match TRBD1. Trimming cost V 6 bases and J 1 base; bases outside gene matches: 4. CDR1 is WSHSY, CDR2 SAAADI, per germline. The CDR3 spans 15 residues. CDR3 residues: CASRGTGSSGNTIYF. In DNA, the CDR3 is TGCGCCAGCAGAGGGACAGGGTCTTCTGGAAACACCATATATTTT.

This chain links TRBV2 with TRBJ2-3, with TRBD1 identical over 7 bases. The CDR3 is 14 amino acids. Trimming at V came to 3 bases and at J to 5 bases, leaving 5 bases not matched to a gene. Germline V gene lookup returns CDR1 SNHLY and CDR2 FYNNEI. The CDR3 nucleotides read TGTGCCAGCAGTGAGAGGGGGCGCTTAGATACGCAGTATTTT. It translates to CASSERGRLDTQYF.

This clone was detected only a few times. J is TRBJ2-7 and V is TRBV3-1 (or the pseudogene TRBV3-2), with 11 bases lining up with TRBD2. CDR3 size: 15 residues. Trimming cost V 1 base and J 2 bases; bases outside gene matches: 1. Germline loops: CDR1 LGHDT, CDR2 YNNKEL (reference sequence). The CDR3 is CASSQGSGGAYEQYF. Written as DNA, the CDR3 is TGTGCCAGCAGCCAAGGTAGCGGGGGGGCCTACGAGCAGTACTTC.

This clone turned up a few times. This sequence joins TRBV2 and TRBJ1-1; no firm D call. Germline V gene sequence: CDR1 SNHLY, CDR2 FYNNEI. The V gene lost 2 bases and the J gene lost 4 bases, with 17 bases spanning the gap. The CDR3 sequence is 16 residues long. CDR3 protein: CASSEMGATRGTEAFF. The CDR3 bases are TGTGCCAGCAGTGAAATGGGAGCGACCCGGGGCACTGAAGCTTTCTTT.

The chain recombines TRBV7-2 with TRBJ2-5, with D possibly TRBD2 on 6 matching bases. Trimming pared 1 base from V and 1 base from J, leaving 10 bases between. Per the germline V gene, CDR1 is SGHTA and CDR2 is FQGNSA. The CDR3 runs to 15 residues. The CDR3 here is CASSLEGSGQETQYF. In nucleotides, the CDR3 is TGTGCCAGCAGCTTAGAGGGTAGCGGCCAAGAGACCCAGTACTTC.

V is TRBV18 and J is TRBJ1-4, with D hard to call. CDR1 and CDR2 (germline): KGHSH, LQKENI. The V gene lost 2 bases and the J gene lost 4 bases, with 8 bases spanning the gap. This CDR3 is 14 amino acids long. The CDR3 DNA reads TGTGCCAGCTCACCAAAGATAGATAATGAAAAACTGTTTTTT. Protein: CASSPKIDNEKLFF.

V gene TRBV7-3 combines with J gene TRBJ2-2; 9 bases agree with TRBD1. Per the germline V gene, CDR1 is SGHTA and CDR2 is FQGTGA. The V and J ends lost 6 bases and 0 bases, in that order; junction bases with no gene match: 11. The CDR3 runs 18 residues. CDR3 protein: CASRLAGTGLANTGELFF. The CDR3 DNA reads TGTGCCAGCAGACTAGCCGGGACAGGGCTCGCGAACACCGGGGAGCTGTTTTTT.

The chain combines TRBV5-1 with TRBJ2-5; D might be TRBD1 (7 bases). The CDR3 is made up of 12 amino acids. The V end lost 4 bases, the J end lost 5 bases, and 9 bases lay between the germline ends. Germline V gene data show CDR1 as SGHRS and CDR2 as YFSETQ. The CDR3 loop is CASSPGGETQYF. DNA of the CDR3: TGCGCCAGCAGCCCAGGGGGGGAGACCCAGTACTTC.

This chain connects TRBV11-1 to TRBJ2-4, with TRBD2 matching 9 bases. Germline CDR1 and CDR2: SGHAT and FQDESV (reference sequence). The CDR3 spans 15 residues. The ends lost 5 bases at V and 1 base at J; junction bases unmatched: 3. The CDR3 loop is CASSGGGAAKNIQYF. The CDR3, as DNA: TGTGCCAGCAGCGGCGGGGGGGCGGCCAAAAACATTCAGTACTTC.

The rearrangement joins TRBV5-4 to TRBJ1-5; D gene unclear. The V end was cut by 0 bases, the J end by 6 bases, with 13 bases between. Germline values: CDR1 SGHNT, CDR2 YYREEE (reference sequence). The CDR3 spans 15 residues. CDR3: CASSLGVAEGQPQHF. The CDR3 DNA follows: TGTGCCAGCAGCTTGGGGGTCGCGGAGGGTCAGCCCCAGCATTTT.

V is TRBV12-3 or TRBV12-4 and J is TRBJ1-2, with D unclear. The CDR3 is 11 residues long. V lost 7 bases and J lost 2, with 5 bases in between. The CDR3, as DNA: TGTGCCAGCACCGGGAACTATGGCTACACCTTC. It is translated as CASTGNYGYTF.

V gene TRBV11-2 combines with J gene TRBJ2-7, with 7 positions matching TRBD2. The CDR3 covers 14 residues. Germline V gene data show CDR1 as SGHAT and CDR2 as FQNNGV. Trimming removed 3 bases from V and 3 bases from J; junction bases left unmatched: 5. The DNA of the CDR3 is TGTGCCAGCAGCTTCCGAGCGGGAAACTACGAGCAGTACTTC. Translating gives CASSFRAGNYEQYF.

This clone was recorded a few times. The CDR3 nucleotides read TGCGCCAGCAGCCAAGCCGGGACAGGGGCCTCAACCTATAATTCACCCCTCCACTTT. Its protein is CASSQAGTGASTYNSPLHF. The V gene is TRBV4-3, the J gene TRBJ1-6; 10 nucleotides agree with TRBD1. CDR3 length equals 19 residues. The germline V gene has CDR1 LGHNA and CDR2 YSLEER. V shed 1 base and J 2 bases; nucleotides not matched to a gene: 8.

CDR3 loop: CATTGTSYEQYF. DNA of the CDR3: TGTGCCACCACTGGGACTTCTTACGAGCAGTACTTC. The chain couples TRBV6-5 to TRBJ2-7; a possible D gene is TRBD2 (6 bases). This CDR3 is built from 12 residues. V was pared by 10 bases and J by 4 bases, with 14 bases between. Germline V gives CDR1 MNHEY, CDR2 SVGAGI.

The rearrangement links TRBV24-1 to TRBJ1-2; no clear D gene. The V end lost 8 bases, the J end lost 3 bases, and 12 bases lay between the germline ends. The CDR3 totals 13 residues. Germline V gene sequence: CDR1 KGHDR, CDR2 SFDVKD. In DNA form, the CDR3 reads TGTGCCACCAAGGCTACGGACTACTATGGCTACACCTTC. This encodes CATKATDYYGYTF.

The V gene is TRBV4-1, the J gene TRBJ1-3; maybe TRBD1 (5 bases). In germline, CDR1 is MGHRA, CDR2 YSYEKL. CDR3 size: 17 residues. Trimming shortened V by 0 bases and J by 2 bases, and 14 bases separated the two germline ends. The CDR3 sequence: CASSQDGGFPPGNTIYF. The CDR3, as DNA: TGCGCCAGCAGCCAAGATGGGGGGTTCCCGCCTGGAAACACCATATATTTT.